This TCR beta chain was observed in a study of blood T cell repertoires in COVID-19. Overall study context: Spain, Italy and the United States supplied samples that represented acute and convalescent COVID-19.

Trimming removed 6 bases from V and 6 bases from J, with 14 bases in between. The CDR3 totals 13 residues. Germline CDR1 is MNHEY and CDR2 is SVGAGI. Original handling: Counts of nucleated cells, estimated from reference gene primer amplification, were obtained. Libraries were prepared by immunoSEQ multiplex PCR; TCRdb keeps only in-frame clonotypes and omits some of them. The V and J calls and clone size come from that table; D and trimming were worked out from the DNA. The table has tens of thousands of clones, 80% to 90% seen once. This clonotype originated in a man aged 50-59 years with active COVID-19. The rearrangement joins TRBV6-5 to TRBJ1-1, with a weak D call TRBD1 (6 bases). Material: peripheral blood. CDR3 sequence (DNA): TGTGCCAGCAGAATGACAGGCCTCGCTGAAGCTTTCTTT. Its protein product is CASRMTGLAEAFF.